This T cell receptor beta chain comes out of a study of blood T cell repertoires in COVID-19. The wider study: T cells, B-cell-depleted T cells, or PBMCs provided the cDNA or gDNA that served as material.

Produced via immunoSEQ multiplex PCR; TCRdb's table is partial and in-frame only. Among more than 150,000 clones listed, about 88% were seen once. Germline CDR1 MDHEN, CDR2 SYDVKM. Trimming took 1 base from V and 8 from J, leaving 12 bases between them. The CDR3 spans 14 residues. The gene calls are TRBV28 and TRBJ2-1; a weak D match, TRBD1 (5 bases). Sequencing was carried out using peripheral blood. The clonotype originates from a man aged 65 to 85 with active or convalescent COVID-19. The chain's CDR3 is CASSLYGAQYEQFF. The CDR3 region has the DNA TGTGCCAGCAGTTTATATGGGGCGCAGTATGAGCAGTTCTTC.